One and the same sample provided the 5 T cell receptor beta chains below, sequenced in a study of beta chain features in type 1 diabetes. Expressed TCRB transcripts were sequenced after all isolated RNA was converted to cDNA. Produced via immunoSEQ multiplex PCR; TCRdb's table is partial and in-frame only. The sample has hundreds of thousands of clones; around a sixth are singletons. The sequencing sample was made of naive CD4+ T cells from blood. Source of these receptors: a man between 18 and 35 years old in good health.

This rearrangement joins TRBV11-2 to TRBJ1-1; D gene ambiguous. V lost 5 bases and J 0 bases, leaving 10 bases between the germline ends. The CDR3 spans 14 residues. CDR1 and CDR2 (germline): SGHAT, FQNNGV. The chain's CDR3 is CASSPALMNTEAFF. CDR3 nucleotides: TGTGCCAGCAGCCCGGCACTCATGAACACTGAAGCTTTCTTT.

V is TRBV7-9 and J is TRBJ2-1; TRBD2 matches 9 bases. Germline V lookup: CDR1 SEHNR, CDR2 FQNEAQ (reference sequence). This CDR3 has 16 amino acids. J lost 8 bases, V lost 1 base, and 9 bases had no gene match. CDR3 bases: TGTGCCAGCAGCTTAGTCCGTAGCGGGAGATTGGATGAGCAGTTCTTC. This encodes CASSLVRSGRLDEQFF.

The chain employs TRBV7-2 and TRBJ2-6; possibly TRBD1 for D (7 bases). Germline CDR1 SGHTA, CDR2 FQGNSA. V was cut by 2 bases and J by 3 bases, with 17 bases left in between. This CDR3 has 18 residues. The CDR3 reads CASSLKGLTGDGANVLTF. The CDR3, as DNA: TGTGCCAGCAGCTTAAAGGGACTCACAGGGGATGGGGCCAACGTCCTGACTTTC.

Details on this clone: This sample also contains other DNA sequences that code for the same CDR3. V gene TRBV18 combines with J gene TRBJ1-5; D is undetermined. CDR3 size: 13 residues. Germline CDR1 KGHSH, CDR2 LQKENI. V shed 3 bases and J shed 4 bases, with 7 bases lying between them. The CDR3, as DNA: TGTGCCAGCTCACCTTCATCGAATCAGCCCCAGCATTTT. Translated: CASSPSSNQPQHF.

For the CDR3, the DNA is TGTGCCAGCAGCGTACCGGGACAGGGGCATGGCTACACCTTC. Its protein product is CASSVPGQGHGYTF. The chain uses TRBV9 and TRBJ1-2, with 10 bases matching TRBD1. The germline V gene encodes CDR1 SGDLS and CDR2 YYNGEE. There are 14 residues in the CDR3. With V trimmed by 1 base and J by 6 bases, 3 bases remained unmatched.